This TCR beta chain comes out of a study of T cell repertoires in cytomegalovirus infection. In the study overall: Public TCR beta signatures were indicative of both CMV infection and a matching HLA type. Study-wide results and limits: CMV carriers having the relevant HLA were flagged by cumulative public TCR beta family frequency. Ex vivo responses were dominated by HLA-C-restricted CMV-specific TCR beta clonotypes.

TCRdb re-analysed the reads in MiXCR, keeping a single row per CDR3 protein. The table lists about 490,000 distinct CDR3 sequences, about a quarter of them singletons. In this sample, this clonotype turned up a few times. The target antigen is unknown. V lost 6 bases and J 8 bases, leaving 19 bases between the germline ends. This CDR3 region has 14 residues. The gene calls are TRBV12-3 or TRBV12-4 and TRBJ1-2, with D maybe TRBD1 (6 bases). What was sequenced was PBMCs. The receptor's source is a human donor in good health (CMV status not recorded). Some clones in this sample may be carry-over from other donors' samples. CDR3 in amino acids: CASSAYLQGRGYTF. As DNA, the CDR3 is TGTGCCAGCAGCGCCTATCTACAGGGACGGGGCTACACCTTC.